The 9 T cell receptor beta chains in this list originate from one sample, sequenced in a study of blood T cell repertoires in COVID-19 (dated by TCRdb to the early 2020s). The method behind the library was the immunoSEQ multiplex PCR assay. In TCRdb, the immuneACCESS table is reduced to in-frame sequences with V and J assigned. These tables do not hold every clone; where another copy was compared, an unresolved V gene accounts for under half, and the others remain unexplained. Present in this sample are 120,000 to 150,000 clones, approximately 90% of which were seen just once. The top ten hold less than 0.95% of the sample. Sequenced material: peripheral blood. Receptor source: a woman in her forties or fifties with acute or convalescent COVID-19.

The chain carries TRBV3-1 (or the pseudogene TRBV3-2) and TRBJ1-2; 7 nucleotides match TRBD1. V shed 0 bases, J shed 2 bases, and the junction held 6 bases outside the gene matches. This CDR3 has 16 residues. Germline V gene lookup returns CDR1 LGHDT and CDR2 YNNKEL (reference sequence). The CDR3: CASSQEAGGWNYGYTF. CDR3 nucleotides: TGTGCCAGCAGCCAAGAGGCAGGGGGGTGGAACTATGGCTACACCTTC.

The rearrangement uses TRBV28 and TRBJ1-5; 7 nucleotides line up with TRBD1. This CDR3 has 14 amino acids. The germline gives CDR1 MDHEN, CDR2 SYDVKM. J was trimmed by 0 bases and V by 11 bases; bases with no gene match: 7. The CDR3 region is CAGRTGGSNQPQHF. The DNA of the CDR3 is TGTGCCGGCCGGACAGGTGGTAGCAATCAGCCCCAGCATTTT.

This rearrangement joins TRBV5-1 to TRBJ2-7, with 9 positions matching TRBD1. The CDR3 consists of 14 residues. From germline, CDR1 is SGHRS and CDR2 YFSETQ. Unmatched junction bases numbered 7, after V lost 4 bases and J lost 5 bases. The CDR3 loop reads CASSPGTGWDEQYF. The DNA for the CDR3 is TGCGCCAGCAGCCCGGGGACAGGGTGGGACGAGCAGTACTTC.

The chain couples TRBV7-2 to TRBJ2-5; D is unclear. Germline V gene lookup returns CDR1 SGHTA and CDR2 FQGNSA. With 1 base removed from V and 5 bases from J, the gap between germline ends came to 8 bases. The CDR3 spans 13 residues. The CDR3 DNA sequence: TGTGCCAGCAGCTTAGGAGTCTGGGAGACCCAGTACTTC. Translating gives CASSLGVWETQYF. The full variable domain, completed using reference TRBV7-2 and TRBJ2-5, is GAGVSQSPSNKVTEKGKDVELRCDPISGHTALYWYRQSLGQGLEFLIYFQGNSAPDKSGLPSDRFSAERTGGSVSTLTIQRTQQEDSAVYLCASSLGVWETQYFGPGTRLLVL.

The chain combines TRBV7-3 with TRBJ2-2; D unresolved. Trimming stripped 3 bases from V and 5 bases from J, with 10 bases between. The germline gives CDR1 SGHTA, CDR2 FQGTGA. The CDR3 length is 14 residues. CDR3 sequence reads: CASSFDLSTGELFF. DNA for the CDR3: TGTGCCAGCAGCTTCGACTTATCGACCGGGGAGCTGTTTTTT.

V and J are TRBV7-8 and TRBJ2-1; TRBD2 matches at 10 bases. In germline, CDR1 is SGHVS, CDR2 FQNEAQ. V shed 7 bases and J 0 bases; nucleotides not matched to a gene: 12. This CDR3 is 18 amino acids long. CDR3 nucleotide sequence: TGTGCCAGCACCTTTGCTCTAGCGGGGGCCAGCTCCTACAATGAGCAGTTCTTC. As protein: CASTFALAGASSYNEQFF. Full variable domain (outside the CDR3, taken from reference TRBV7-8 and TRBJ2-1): GAGVSQSPRYKVAKRGQDVALRCDPISGHVSLFWYQQALGQGPEFLTYFQNEAQLDKSGLPSDRFFAERPEGSVSTLKIQRTQQEDSAVYLCASTFALAGASSYNEQFFGPGTRLTVL.

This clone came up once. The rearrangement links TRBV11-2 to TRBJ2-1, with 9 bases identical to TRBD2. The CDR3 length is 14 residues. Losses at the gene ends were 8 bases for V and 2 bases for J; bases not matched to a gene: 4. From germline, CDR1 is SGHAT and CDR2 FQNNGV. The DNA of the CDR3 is TGTGCCAGCTCGAAGCGGGGGGCCTACAATGAGCAGTTCTTC. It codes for CASSKRGAYNEQFF. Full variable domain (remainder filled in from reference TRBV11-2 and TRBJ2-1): EAGVAQSPRYKIIEKRQSVAFWCNPISGHATLYWYQQILGQGPKLLIQFQNNGVVDDSQLPKDRFSAERLKGVDSTLKIQPAKLEDSAVYLCASSKRGAYNEQFFGPGTRLTVL.

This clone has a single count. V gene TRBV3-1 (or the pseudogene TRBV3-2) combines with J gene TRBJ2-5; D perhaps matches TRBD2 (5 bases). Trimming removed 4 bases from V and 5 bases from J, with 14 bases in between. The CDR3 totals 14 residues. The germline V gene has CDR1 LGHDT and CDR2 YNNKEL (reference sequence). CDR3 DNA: TGTGCCAGCAGCCCGACTATGTTCAGGGAGACCCAGTACTTC. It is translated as CASSPTMFRETQYF.

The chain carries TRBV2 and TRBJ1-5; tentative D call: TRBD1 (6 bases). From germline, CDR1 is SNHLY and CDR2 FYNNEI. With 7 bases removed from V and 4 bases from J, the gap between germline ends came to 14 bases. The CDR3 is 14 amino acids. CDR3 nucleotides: TGTGCCAGCAATGGGCAGGGGTGGAATCAGCCCCAGCATTTT. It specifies CASNGQGWNQPQHF.